Each of the 10 T cell receptor beta chains below was sequenced from the same sample in a study of T cell repertoires in cytomegalovirus infection (dated by TCRdb to about 2019). Sequenced using an Illumina HiSeq 1500. TCRdb handled the public reads itself, with Q25 trimming in fastp and clone calling in MiXCR, and kept productive beta chains. Rows with a matching CDR3 protein are joined into one entry that keeps the most common DNA and genes. This sample holds around 450,000 distinct CDR3 sequences; 11% were observed only once. The ten largest clones add up to approximately 10% of the sample. The sequenced sample was PBMCs. These receptors originate from a human donor in good health (CMV status not recorded). Some clones in this sample may be carry-over from other donors' samples.

Many counts were recorded for this clonotype. V is TRBV10-2 and J is TRBJ1-1; no clear D gene. The CDR3 contains 14 residues. The germline V gene encodes CDR1 WSHSY and CDR2 SAAADI. Trimming cost V 3 bases and J 0 bases, with 8 bases left between them. CDR3 nucleotide sequence: TGCGCCAGCAGTGATCCGGGAATGAACACTGAAGCTTTCTTT. Amino acid sequence: CASSDPGMNTEAFF.

This clonotype was seen only a few times. The rearrangement links TRBV11-2 to TRBJ2-5; possible D gene TRBD2, 5 bases. This CDR3 has 13 amino acids. Trimming left V 2 bases short and J 5 bases short, with 9 bases between. Germline V gene data show CDR1 as SGHAT and CDR2 as FQNNGV. CDR3 nucleotides: TGTGCCAGCAGCTTATCTAGCCGGGAGACCCAGTACTTC. It codes for CASSLSSRETQYF.

This clonotype was detected ten times or more. The CDR3 is CASRTSGSMNEQFF. The CDR3 DNA follows: TGTGCCAGCAGAACTAGCGGGAGTATGAATGAGCAGTTCTTC. The genes are TRBV27 and TRBJ2-1, with 11 bases identical to TRBD2. Germline V gene data show CDR1 as MNHEY and CDR2 as SMNVEV (reference sequence). The CDR3 spans 14 residues. V dropped 6 bases and J dropped 7; count of bases not matched to a gene: 5.

This clonotype was counted many times. The chain carries TRBV7-9 and TRBJ2-1; 12 bases align to TRBD2. The CDR3 runs to 18 residues. With V trimmed by 3 bases and J by 2 bases, 8 bases remained unmatched. Per germline, CDR1 SEHNR and CDR2 FQNEAQ (reference sequence). Here the CDR3 reads CASSFLTSGRATYNEQFF. CDR3 nucleotide sequence: TGTGCCAGCAGCTTCCTGACTAGCGGGAGAGCTACCTACAATGAGCAGTTCTTC.

This clonotype was counted at least ten times. The rearrangement links TRBV4-1 to TRBJ2-7; TRBD1 is a possible D gene (5 bases). Germline values: CDR1 MGHRA, CDR2 YSYEKL. The V end was cut by 1 base, the J end by 2 bases, with 15 bases between. CDR3 length: 16 amino acids. The CDR3 DNA sequence: TGCGCCAGCAGCCAAGGAGGCAGGGCAGTTCCCTACGAGCAGTACTTC. Encoded protein: CASSQGGRAVPYEQYF.

This clonotype has ten or more counts. V is TRBV29-1 and J is TRBJ2-1; a weak D match, TRBD2 (7 bases). CDR3 size: 14 residues. The germline gives CDR1 SQVTM, CDR2 ANQGSEA. Trimming took off 3 bases at V and 6 bases at J, with 15 bases between the two ends. The CDR3 protein is CSVDGGPESNEQFF. CDR3 in DNA: TGCAGCGTTGACGGGGGGCCAGAGAGCAATGAGCAGTTCTTC.

This clonotype was detected many times. The chain couples TRBV12-3 or TRBV12-4 to TRBJ1-2; D is uncertain. Trimming removed 1 base at V and 6 bases at J, with 9 bases between. The CDR3 runs 13 residues. The chain's CDR3 is CASSLVQYHGYTF. The CDR3 region has the DNA TGTGCCAGCAGTTTAGTACAGTATCATGGCTACACCTTC.

This sequence joins TRBV12-3 or TRBV12-4 and TRBJ2-1; the D is unclear. This CDR3 is built from 13 residues. V lost 2 bases and J lost 2, with 4 bases in between. As DNA, the CDR3 is TGTGCCAGCAGTTTAAAAACCTACAATGAGCAGTTCTTC. Its translation: CASSLKTYNEQFF.

The rearrangement links TRBV29-1 to TRBJ2-7; 7 bases fit TRBD2. After removal of 1 base from V and 4 bases from J, the junction contained 7 bases not matched to a gene. Germline V CDR1 and CDR2: SQVTM, ANQGSEA. The CDR3 runs 14 residues. This CDR3 is CSVEGRAGKYEQYF. The CDR3 bases are TGCAGCGTTGAAGGGAGAGCGGGAAAATACGAGCAGTACTTC.

In this sample, this clonotype turned up many times. The chain employs TRBV7-2 and TRBJ2-7; D remains ambiguous. The ends were cut back, 1 base at V and 10 bases at J, with 14 bases in the middle. The germline V gene has CDR1 SGHTA and CDR2 FQGNSA. The CDR3 is made up of 13 amino acids. The CDR3 DNA reads as TGTGCCAGCAGCTTAGATTGGACCATGGTCCAGTACTTC. This encodes CASSLDWTMVQYF.